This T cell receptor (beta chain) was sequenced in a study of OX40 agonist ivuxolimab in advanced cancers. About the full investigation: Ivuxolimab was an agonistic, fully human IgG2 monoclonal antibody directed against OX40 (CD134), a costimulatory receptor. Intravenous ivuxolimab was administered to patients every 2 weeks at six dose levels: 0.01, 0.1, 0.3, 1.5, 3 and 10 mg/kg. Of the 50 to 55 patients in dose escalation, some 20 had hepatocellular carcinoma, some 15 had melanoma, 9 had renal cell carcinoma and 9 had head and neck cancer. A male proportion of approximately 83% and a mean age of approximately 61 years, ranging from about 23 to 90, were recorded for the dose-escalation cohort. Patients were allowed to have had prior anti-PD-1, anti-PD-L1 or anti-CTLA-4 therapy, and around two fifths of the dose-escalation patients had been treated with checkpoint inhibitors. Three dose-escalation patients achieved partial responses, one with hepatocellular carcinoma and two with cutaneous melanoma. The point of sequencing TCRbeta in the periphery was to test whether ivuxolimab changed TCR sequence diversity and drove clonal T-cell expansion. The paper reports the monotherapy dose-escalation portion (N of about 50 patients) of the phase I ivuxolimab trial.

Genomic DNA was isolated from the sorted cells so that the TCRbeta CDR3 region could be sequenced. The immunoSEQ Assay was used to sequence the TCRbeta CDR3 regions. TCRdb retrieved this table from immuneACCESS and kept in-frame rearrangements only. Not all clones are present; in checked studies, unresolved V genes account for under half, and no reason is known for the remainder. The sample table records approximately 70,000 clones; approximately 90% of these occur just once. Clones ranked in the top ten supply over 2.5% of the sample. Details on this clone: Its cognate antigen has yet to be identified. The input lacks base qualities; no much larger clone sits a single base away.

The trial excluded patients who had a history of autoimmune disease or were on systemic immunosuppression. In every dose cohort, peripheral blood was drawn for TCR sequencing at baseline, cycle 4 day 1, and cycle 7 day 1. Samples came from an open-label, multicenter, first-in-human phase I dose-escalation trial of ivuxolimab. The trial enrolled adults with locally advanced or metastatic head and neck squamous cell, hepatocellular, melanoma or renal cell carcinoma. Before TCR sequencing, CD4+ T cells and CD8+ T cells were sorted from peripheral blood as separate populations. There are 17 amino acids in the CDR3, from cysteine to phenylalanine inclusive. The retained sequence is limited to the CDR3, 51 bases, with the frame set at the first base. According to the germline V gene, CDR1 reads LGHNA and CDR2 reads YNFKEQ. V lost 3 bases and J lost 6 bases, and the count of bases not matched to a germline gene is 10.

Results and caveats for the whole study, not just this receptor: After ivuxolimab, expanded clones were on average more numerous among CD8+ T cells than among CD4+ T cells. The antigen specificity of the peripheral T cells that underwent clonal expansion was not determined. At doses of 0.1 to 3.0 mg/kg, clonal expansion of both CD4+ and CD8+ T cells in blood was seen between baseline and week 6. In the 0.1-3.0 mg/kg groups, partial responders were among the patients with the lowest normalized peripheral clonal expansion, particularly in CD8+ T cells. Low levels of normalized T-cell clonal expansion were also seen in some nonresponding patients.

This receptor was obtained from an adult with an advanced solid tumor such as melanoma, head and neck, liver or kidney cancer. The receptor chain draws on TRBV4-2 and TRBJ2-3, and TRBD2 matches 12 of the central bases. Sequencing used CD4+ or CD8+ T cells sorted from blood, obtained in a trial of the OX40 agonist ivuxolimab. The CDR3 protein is CASSHWDLAGGPDTQYF. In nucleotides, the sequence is TGTGCCAGCAGCCATTGGGATCTAGCGGGGGGGCCGGATACGCAGTATTTT.